The 14 T cell receptor beta chains below were found in one sample sequenced in a study of shared clonotypes between healthy human individuals. The data were produced by immunoSEQ multiplex PCR, yet TCRdb's version contains in-frame clones alone and is incomplete. The table has about 770,000 clones, around 77% seen once. The sample comprised memory CD4+ T cells sorted from blood. Subset noted: CD45RA-negative fraction. The receptors come from a woman in her twenties or thirties in good health.

The V and J genes are TRBV6-1 and TRBJ2-2; 10 bases are a match to TRBD1. CDR3 size: 13 residues. The germline CDR1 and CDR2 sequences are MNHNS and SASEGT. V trimming: 8 bases; J trimming: 5 bases; junction bases outside the gene matches: 2. The CDR3 region has the DNA TGTGCCAGCGGGACAGGGGTAACCGGGGAGCTGTTTTTT. The encoded protein is CASGTGVTGELFF.

This chain connects TRBV28 to TRBJ2-7; possibly TRBD1 for D (6 bases). Germline values: CDR1 MDHEN, CDR2 SYDVKM. V lost 3 bases, J lost 1 base, and 16 bases lay in between. There are 16 residues in the CDR3. CDR3 loop: CASSLDLFTGSYEQYF. The DNA of the CDR3 is TGTGCCAGCAGTTTGGACCTTTTTACAGGGTCCTACGAGCAGTACTTC. Complete variable domain (other parts from reference TRBV28 and TRBJ2-7): DVKVTQSSRYLVKRTGEKVFLECVQDMDHENMFWYRQDPGLGLRLIYFSYDVKMKEKGDIPEGYSVSREKKERFSLILESASTNQTSMYLCASSLDLFTGSYEQYFGPGTRLTVT.

The chain carries TRBV28 and TRBJ2-5, with TRBD2 identical over 10 bases. The J call may not be correct, given that the DNA end is closer to TRBJ2-7. Germline CDR1 reads MDHEN; CDR2 reads SYDVKM. The CDR3 extends over 15 amino acids. The CDR3: CASSLRTSGTYEQYF. CDR3 bases: TGTGCCAGCAGCCTTAGGACTAGCGGCACCTACGAGCAGTACTTC.

This clone has just one count. V gene TRBV4-1 combines with J gene TRBJ2-6; D unresolved. V dropped 1 base and J dropped 2 bases, with 9 bases sitting between them. Per the germline V gene, CDR1 is MGHRA and CDR2 is YSYEKL. This CDR3 region has 16 residues. The CDR3 region has the DNA TGCGCCAGCAGCCAAGCCCCATTAACTGGGGCCAACGTCCTGACTTTC. This translates into CASSQAPLTGANVLTF.

Many counts were recorded for this clone. This CDR3 is CASSGEGTEKLFF. The CDR3 nucleotides are TGTGCCAGCAGCGGGGAGGGAACAGAAAAACTGTTTTTT. The V gene is TRBV21-1, the J gene TRBJ1-4. TRBV21-1 is a pseudogene locus. The CDR3 has 13 amino acids.

CDR3 sequence: CASSPLVRPTNQPQHF. The CDR3 DNA is TGTGCCAGCAGTCCCTTAGTGAGACCCACCAACCAGCCCCAGCATTTT. The chain combines TRBV27 with TRBJ1-5; no clear D gene. V was shortened by 5 bases and J by 7 bases, with 21 bases between the two germline ends. The CDR3 extends over 16 amino acids. The germline V gene encodes CDR1 MNHEY and CDR2 SMNVEV (reference sequence).

This clone came up many times. The J gene is TRBJ2-1, the V gene TRBV7-2, with D possibly matching TRBD2 (6 bases). The CDR3 loop spans 16 amino acids. V gave up 1 base and J gave up 7 bases, with 17 bases separating them. Germline values: CDR1 SGHTA, CDR2 FQGNSA. In DNA, the CDR3 is TGTGCCAGCAGCTTAGGTGGCGGGGCTGGGTTTAATGAGCAGTTCTTC. Its translation: CASSLGGGAGFNEQFF.

The V call is TRBV27, the J call TRBJ1-2, with a weak D call TRBD1 (5 bases). This CDR3 contains 15 residues. Per the germline V gene, CDR1 is MNHEY and CDR2 is SMNVEV (reference sequence). V lost 0 bases and J lost 4, with 12 bases in between. The CDR3 reads CASSLSWQQGYGYTF. For the CDR3, the DNA is TGTGCCAGCAGTTTATCGTGGCAGCAGGGCTATGGCTACACCTTC.

The V call is TRBV5-4, the J call TRBJ2-2, with D possibly being TRBD1 (5 bases). The CDR3 has 16 amino acids. Looked up from germline, CDR1 is SGHNT and CDR2 is YYREEE (reference sequence). Trimming removed 5 bases from V and 1 base from J, with 15 bases in between. The CDR3 bases are TGTGCCAGCAGTCCCCTGGGGCCTGGGAACACCGGGGAGCTGTTTTTT. Protein product: CASSPLGPGNTGELFF.

This clone has just one count. The V and J genes are TRBV7-2 and TRBJ1-5; TRBD1 might be the D (5 bases). Per the germline V gene, CDR1 is SGHTA and CDR2 is FQGNSA. CDR3 length: 13 residues. Trimming left V 0 bases short and J 5 bases short, with 5 bases between. CDR3 in amino acids: CASSLARDQPQHF. For the CDR3, the DNA is TGTGCCAGCAGCTTAGCCAGGGATCAGCCCCAGCATTTT.

For the CDR3, the DNA is TGTGCCAGCTCCGGGACAGGGGATGCTGAGCAGTTCTTC. It translates to CASSGTGDAEQFF. The chain joins TRBV28 to TRBJ2-1, with 10 nucleotides matching TRBD1. CDR1 is MDHEN and CDR2 is SYDVKM in the germline V gene. V lost 8 bases and J lost 9; bases outside the gene matches: 7. The CDR3 spans 13 residues.

The rearrangement links TRBV5-1 to TRBJ1-3; 7 nucleotides agree with TRBD1. Germline V gene data show CDR1 as SGHRS and CDR2 as YFSETQ. V lost 6 bases and J lost 3; bases outside the gene matches: 6. This CDR3 has 14 residues. The CDR3 DNA is TGCGCCAGCACTCCCGGGACAGATGGAAACACCATATATTTT. Its translation is CASTPGTDGNTIYF.

Here the CDR3 DNA reads TGTGCCAGCTCAGAGGACAGGGCGGTGAACACTGAAGCTTTCTTT. It is translated as CASSEDRAVNTEAFF. This chain uses TRBV18 with TRBJ1-1; 8 bases align to TRBD1. CDR3 size: 15 residues. Germline V gene data show CDR1 as KGHSH and CDR2 as LQKENI. V gave up 5 bases and J gave up 0 bases; unmatched junction bases: 5.

This chain uses TRBV7-3 with TRBJ1-4, with D unclear. Germline V gene lookup returns CDR1 SGHTA and CDR2 FQGTGA. Deletions cut 7 bases from V and 8 bases from J, with 20 bases between. The CDR3 is 15 residues long. CDR3 residues: CASTRRVLGWEKLFF. Here the CDR3 DNA reads TGTGCCAGCACACGGAGGGTACTAGGGTGGGAAAAACTGTTTTTT. Together with reference TRBV7-3 and TRBJ1-4, the CDR3 gives the full variable domain: GAGVSQTPSNKVTEKGKYVELRCDPISGHTALYWYRQSLGQGPEFLIYFQGTGAADDSGLPNDRFFAVRPEGSVSTLKIQRTERGDSAVYLCASTRRVLGWEKLFFGSGTQLSVL.